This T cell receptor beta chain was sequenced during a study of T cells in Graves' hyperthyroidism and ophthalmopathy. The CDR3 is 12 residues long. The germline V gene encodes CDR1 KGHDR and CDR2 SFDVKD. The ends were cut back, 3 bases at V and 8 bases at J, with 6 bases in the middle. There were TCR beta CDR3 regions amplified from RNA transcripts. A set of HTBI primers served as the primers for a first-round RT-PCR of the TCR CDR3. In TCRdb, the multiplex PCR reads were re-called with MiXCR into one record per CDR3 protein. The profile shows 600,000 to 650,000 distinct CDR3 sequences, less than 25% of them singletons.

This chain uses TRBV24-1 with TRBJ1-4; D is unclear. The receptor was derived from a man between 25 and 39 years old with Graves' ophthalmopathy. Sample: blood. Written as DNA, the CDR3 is TGTGCCACCAGTGATGAACGGGAAAAACTGTTTTTT. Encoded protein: CATSDEREKLFF.